This T cell receptor (beta chain) is from a study of cytomegalovirus exposure and HLA in healthy donors. Notes on the study in general: Some V segments could not be told apart, so they were left out, TRBV6-2 and TRBV6-3 among them. Rare TCR sequences predominated, though certain public TCRs were found in many donors.

A remark on this clone: As yet, its antigen is unknown.

Germline V CDR1 and CDR2: ENHRY, SYGVKD. The CDR3 is 16 residues long. With 0 bases removed from V and 7 bases from J, the gap between germline ends came to 16 bases. Researchers ran the PCR with 60 Vbeta and 13 Jbeta primers. The method was immunoSEQ multiplex PCR; TCRdb's version includes in-frame clones alone and lacks a portion of them. The table includes over 95,000 clones, 82% detected once. This clonotype was obtained from a woman under 30 in good health and CMV-seronegative. This chain connects TRBV10-3 to TRBJ1-5, with D perhaps matching TRBD1 (5 bases). Sequences were obtained from PBMCs. The CDR3 reads CAISESAPGEGQPQHF. CDR3 DNA sequence: TGTGCCATCAGTGAGTCGGCTCCGGGGGAGGGACAGCCCCAGCATTTT.